Shown below are 26 T cell receptor beta chains from a single sample sequenced in a study of response to subunit inactivated influenza vaccine. TCRdb analysed the RT-PCR reads with MiXCR anew, one entry per CDR3 protein. The data hold over 150,000 distinct CDR3 sequences, with approximately 8.7% observed a single time. The source was non-naive T cells sorted from PBMCs, collected on the day of vaccination. The receptors stem from a man aged 45-65 years who received an inactivated influenza vaccine.

This clonotype was observed at least ten times. The J gene is TRBJ2-7, the V gene TRBV20-1; D is unclear. The V gene's germline CDR1 is DFQATT and CDR2 SNEGSKA (reference sequence). The V and J ends lost 0 bases and 0 bases respectively, with 12 bases between them. The CDR3 extends over 15 amino acids. CDR3 coding DNA: TGCAGTGCTAGAGAACAGTACGTAAGCTCCTACGAGCAGTACTTC. This encodes CSAREQYVSSYEQYF.

This clonotype was counted ten times or more. The chain is built from TRBV28 and TRBJ2-3; 10 bases line up with TRBD2. CDR1 and CDR2 from the germline V gene are MDHEN and SYDVKM. The CDR3 covers 14 residues. V was clipped by 5 bases and J by 5 bases; unmatched bases: 4. The CDR3 bases are TGTGCCAGCAGTACTAGCGGGATGGGAGATACGCAGTATTTT. Encoded protein: CASSTSGMGDTQYF.

CDR3 sequence reads: CASSQVGANEQFF. The CDR3 DNA follows: TGCGCCAGCAGCCAAGTTGGGGCAAATGAGCAGTTCTTC. This rearrangement joins TRBV4-1 to TRBJ2-1, with D perhaps matching TRBD1 (5 bases). The CDR3 is 13 amino acids. V lost 1 base to trimming and J lost 7 bases, with 8 bases between them. CDR1 MGHRA and CDR2 YSYEKL come from the germline V gene.

CDR3 DNA sequence: TGCGCCAGCAGCCAAGTTATGGATACGCAGTATTTT. This codes for CASSQVMDTQYF. V usage is TRBV4-1 and J usage is TRBJ2-3; D gene unclear. Germline CDR1 is MGHRA and CDR2 is YSYEKL. This CDR3 comprises 12 residues. Trimming left V 1 base short and J 6 bases short, with 5 bases between.

In its sample, this clonotype was seen a few times. The rearrangement links TRBV6-2 or TRBV6-3 to TRBJ2-7; tentative D call: TRBD1 (6 bases). V was trimmed by 6 bases and J by 4 bases, leaving 10 bases between them. Germline V gene sequence: CDR1 MNHEY, CDR2 SVGEGT. CDR3 size: 12 residues. CDR3 bases: TGTGCCAGCAGCCGCGGACAGTACGAGCAGTACTTC. Translating gives CASSRGQYEQYF.

The rearrangement joins TRBV6-1 to TRBJ2-6, with 12 nucleotides matching TRBD2. V was pared by 8 bases and J by 2 bases, with 1 base of the junction left unmatched. This CDR3 is built from 15 residues. Per the germline V gene, CDR1 is MNHNS and CDR2 is SASEGT. Here the CDR3 reads CASRLAGAGANVLTF. CDR3 nucleotide sequence: TGTGCCAGCCGACTAGCGGGAGCTGGGGCCAACGTCCTGACTTTC.

This clonotype showed up many times. The chain links TRBV7-2 to TRBJ2-7; D call uncertain. V dropped 1 base and J dropped 6 bases, with 10 bases sitting between them. The CDR3 is 13 residues long. Germline V lookup: CDR1 SGHTA, CDR2 FQGNSA. The CDR3 nucleotides are TGTGCCAGCAGCTTAGTTCCCCTTGTCGAGCAGTACTTC. Residues: CASSLVPLVEQYF.

This clonotype was counted between two and nine times. This chain uses TRBV12-3 or TRBV12-4 with TRBJ2-1; D is unresolved. V was clipped by 6 bases and J by 3 bases, with 12 bases between them. The CDR3 totals 14 residues. The CDR3 sequence is CASSLRTGYNEQFF. CDR3 DNA sequence: TGTGCCAGCAGCCTGAGGACGGGCTACAATGAGCAGTTCTTC.

A few counts support this clonotype. The chain couples TRBV6-5 to TRBJ2-7; D gene ambiguous. Per the germline V gene, CDR1 is MNHEY and CDR2 is SVGAGI. The CDR3 has 15 residues. The germline V and J ends were trimmed by 0 bases and 0 bases, with 9 bases remaining between them. CDR3 nucleotides: TGTGCCAGCAGTTACTCGCTTGATTACTCCTACGAGCAGTACTTC. Its protein is CASSYSLDYSYEQYF.

This clonotype was recorded at least ten times. The rearrangement joins TRBV5-5 to TRBJ2-3; D gene uncertain. The V gene's germline CDR1 is SGHKS and CDR2 YYEKEE (reference sequence). Deletions cut 0 bases from V and 10 bases from J, with 6 bases between. This CDR3 comprises 11 residues. The DNA for the CDR3 is TGTGCCAGCAGCTTGGGGGTTCCGCAGTATTTT. Amino acids: CASSLGVPQYF.

At least ten counts were recorded for this clonotype. The chain links TRBV29-1 to TRBJ2-1, with a weak D call TRBD2 (6 bases). Germline CDR1 is SQVTM and CDR2 is ANQGSEA. The ends were cut back, 7 bases at V and 10 bases at J, with 14 bases in the middle. This CDR3 has 11 residues. The CDR3 DNA is TGCAGCGCCCACACCCGGGGGGAGCAGTTCTTC. Translation gives CSAHTRGEQFF.

This clonotype was seen more than once but under ten times. V and J are TRBV20-1 and TRBJ1-5; D gene ambiguous. Trimming removed 6 bases from V and 1 base from J, with 10 bases in between. Germline CDR1 and CDR2: DFQATT and SNEGSKA (reference sequence). The CDR3 sequence is 13 residues long. CDR3 sequence reads: CSARTGSNQPQHF. In nucleotides, the CDR3 is TGCAGTGCCCGGACGGGGAGCAATCAGCCCCAGCATTTT.

This clonotype was counted only a few times. The rearrangement uses TRBV7-2 and TRBJ2-7, with D perhaps TRBD2 (6 bases). This CDR3 region has 17 residues. V was clipped by 5 bases and J by 2 bases, with 22 bases between them. CDR1 is SGHTA and CDR2 is FQGNSA in the germline V gene. CDR3 DNA sequence: TGTGCCAGCAGCATCACGGGGGTAGGGATTAAACCCTACGAGCAGTACTTC. Its protein is CASSITGVGIKPYEQYF. Supplemented by reference TRBV7-2 and TRBJ2-7, the full variable domain reads GAGVSQSPSNKVTEKGKDVELRCDPISGHTALYWYRQSLGQGLEFLIYFQGNSAPDKSGLPSDRFSAERTGGSVSTLTIQRTQQEDSAVYLCASSITGVGIKPYEQYFGPGTRLTVT.

There are many counts of this clonotype. J is TRBJ2-1 and V is TRBV7-8; no clear D. Germline-derived CDR1 and CDR2 are SGHVS and FQNEAQ. The CDR3 consists of 16 residues. V was cut by 2 bases and J by 0 bases, with 11 bases left in between. The CDR3 loop is CASSLITHSSYNEQFF. As DNA, the CDR3 is TGTGCCAGCAGCTTAATTACTCACAGCTCCTACAATGAGCAGTTCTTC. The full variable domain, with the rest looked up from reference TRBV7-8 and TRBJ2-1, is GAGVSQSPRYKVAKRGQDVALRCDPISGHVSLFWYQQALGQGPEFLTYFQNEAQLDKSGLPSDRFFAERPEGSVSTLKIQRTQQEDSAVYLCASSLITHSSYNEQFFGPGTRLTVL.

V and J are TRBV6-1 and TRBJ1-5; D is unclear. Trimming removed 6 bases at V and 5 bases at J, with 11 bases between. The length of the CDR3 is 13 residues. CDR1 is MNHNS, CDR2 SASEGT, per germline. In DNA form, the CDR3 reads TGTGCCAGCAGAGAGAGTTCAGATCAGCCCCAGCATTTT. Amino acid sequence: CASRESSDQPQHF.

This clonotype was detected a few times. The chain links TRBV7-6 to TRBJ2-7; 15 bases are a match to TRBD2. CDR3 length: 16 amino acids. The junction had 6 bases not matched to a gene; V was cut back by 4 bases and J by 5 bases. Germline V gene lookup returns CDR1 SGHVS and CDR2 FNYEAQ. In DNA, the CDR3 is TGTGCCAGCAGCTCGGGACTAGCGGGGGGCGGCAACGAGCAGTACTTC. Its protein is CASSSGLAGGGNEQYF.

This clonotype was observed a single time. The chain carries TRBV5-3 and TRBJ2-2, with D perhaps TRBD1 (5 bases). TRBV5-3 falls under the ORF class, with uncertain function. V shed 8 bases and J shed 2 bases, with 34 bases lying between them. CDR3 length equals 21 residues. The CDR3 coding sequence is TGTGCCAGGGGCTTGGGGCTCGGCGGACCGGGCCAACTCAGAAACACCGGGGAGCTGTTTTTT. This sequence encodes CARGLGLGGPGQLRNTGELFF.

This clonotype was seen ten or more times. The chain couples TRBV24-1 to TRBJ2-5; D gene unclear. The CDR3 runs 11 residues. Trimming left V 0 bases short and J 5 bases short, with 0 bases between. CDR1 KGHDR and CDR2 SFDVKD come from the germline V gene. The CDR3 spells CATSDLETQYF. The CDR3 DNA reads as TGTGCCACCAGTGATTTGGAGACCCAGTACTTC.

This clonotype was detected ten times or more. The rearrangement uses TRBV27 and TRBJ2-3; weak D call: TRBD2 (6 bases). Germline CDR1 reads MNHEY; CDR2 reads SMNVEV (reference sequence). Trimming took 2 bases from V and 3 from J, leaving 15 bases between them. The CDR3 contains 16 residues. CDR3 protein: CASSLLVGEVTDTQYF. The CDR3 region has the DNA TGTGCCAGCAGTTTACTAGTCGGGGAGGTGACAGATACGCAGTATTTT.

Worth noting for this clonotype: The junction departs from the called germline gene at one end, perhaps through a read error. J is TRBJ2-1 and V is TRBV29-1; the D gene could be TRBD1 or TRBD2 (5 bases each). CDR1 SQVTM and CDR2 ANQGSEA come from the germline V gene. This CDR3 has 11 residues. CDR3 residues: CSVGPRDQQFF. CDR3 sequence (DNA): TGCAGCGTTGGACCCAGGGACCAGCAATTCTTC.

CDR3 loop: CASSSGGTSGGLQETQYF. In nucleotides, the CDR3 is TGTGCCAGCAGCTCAGGGGGGACTAGCGGGGGGCTACAAGAGACCCAGTACTTC. This chain joins TRBV5-4 and TRBJ2-5, with 15 bases lining up with TRBD2. The ends lost 3 bases at V and 2 bases at J; junction bases unmatched: 8. From germline, CDR1 is SGHNT and CDR2 YYREEE (reference sequence). CDR3 length: 18 amino acids.

This clonotype was observed at least ten times. V is TRBV29-1 and J is TRBJ1-4; D unresolved. Trimming stripped 7 bases from V and 7 bases from J, with 16 bases between. Germline V CDR1 and CDR2: SQVTM, ANQGSEA. This CDR3 region has 13 residues. This chain's CDR3 is CSALVTRGEKLFF. The CDR3 DNA is TGCAGCGCCCTGGTCACAAGAGGTGAAAAACTGTTTTTT.

This clonotype was detected only a few times. This chain uses TRBV5-1 with TRBJ2-1; 7 positions match TRBD2. Trimming at V came to 0 bases and at J to 9 bases, leaving 6 bases not matched to a gene. This CDR3 has 14 residues. Germline CDR1 and CDR2: SGHRS and YFSETQ. In DNA, the CDR3 is TGCGCCAGCAGCTTGGGCGGGAGCTATGTTGAGCAGTTCTTC. It yields the protein CASSLGGSYVEQFF.

The chain recombines TRBV5-6 with TRBJ2-1; maybe TRBD1 (7 bases). The CDR3 sequence is 14 residues long. Trimming shortened V by 7 bases and J by 6 bases, and 17 bases separated the two germline ends. The V gene's germline CDR1 is SGHDT and CDR2 YYEEEE. The DNA of the CDR3 is TGTGCCAGCTCCTGGGGGGCAGGGGGCAATGAGCAGTTCTTC. Its translation is CASSWGAGGNEQFF.

J is TRBJ2-3 and V is TRBV20-1; a possible D gene is TRBD2 (5 bases). The CDR3 length is 15 residues. Deletions cut 0 bases from V and 4 bases from J, with 14 bases between. Germline V gene lookup returns CDR1 DFQATT and CDR2 SNEGSKA (reference sequence). CDR3 sequence (DNA): TGCAGTGCTAGAGAAGCTCCGAGAGGGTCAGATACGCAGTATTTT. It translates to CSAREAPRGSDTQYF.

The chain couples TRBV27 to TRBJ1-1; the D is unclear. V was pared by 7 bases and J by 3 bases, with 12 bases between. Germline V gene lookup returns CDR1 MNHEY and CDR2 SMNVEV (reference sequence). The CDR3 is 13 residues long. The CDR3, as DNA: TGTGCCAGCAAATTGTCCGCGGACACTGAAGCTTTCTTT. It encodes CASKLSADTEAFF.